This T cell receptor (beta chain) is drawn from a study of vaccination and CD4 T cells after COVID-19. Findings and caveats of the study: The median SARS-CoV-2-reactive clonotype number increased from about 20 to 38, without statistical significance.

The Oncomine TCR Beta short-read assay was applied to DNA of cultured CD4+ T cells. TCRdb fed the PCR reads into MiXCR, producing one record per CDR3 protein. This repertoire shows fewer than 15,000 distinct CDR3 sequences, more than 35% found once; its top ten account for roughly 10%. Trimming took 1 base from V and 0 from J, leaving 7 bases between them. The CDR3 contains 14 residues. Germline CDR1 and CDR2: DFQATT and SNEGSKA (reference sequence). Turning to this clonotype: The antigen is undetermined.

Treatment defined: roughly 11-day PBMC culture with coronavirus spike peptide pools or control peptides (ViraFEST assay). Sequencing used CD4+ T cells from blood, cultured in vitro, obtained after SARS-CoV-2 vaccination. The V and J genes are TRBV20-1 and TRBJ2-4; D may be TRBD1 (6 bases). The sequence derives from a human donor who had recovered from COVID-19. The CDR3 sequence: CSARGQEAKNIQYF. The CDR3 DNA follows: TGCAGTGCTAGAGGACAGGAAGCCAAAAACATTCAGTACTTC.